A selection of T cell receptor beta chains follows, all from one sample in a study of cytomegalovirus exposure and HLA in healthy donors. Using immunoSEQ multiplex PCR, the repertoire was profiled, and TCRdb retains in-frame clones only, with some absent. There are under 150,000 clones in the sample; 65% to 85% occur only once, and around 7.1% lies in the top ten. The sequenced material came from PBMCs. These receptors originate from a middle-aged woman in good health and CMV-seropositive. CDR3s include the opening cysteine and the closing phenylalanine or tryptophan. The D gene is left open where the match is weak. A row's size may be missing; if present it is once, few, many or a size class.

j_gene,abundance,d_gene,v_gene,CDR3nt,CDR3aa
TRBJ2-5,few,TRBD1,TRBV28,TGTGCCAGCAGTCCCCGAGGGACAGGAGGGGAGACCCAGTACTTC,CASSPRGTGGETQYF
TRBJ2-3,once,-,TRBV11-2,TGTGCCAGCAGCTTGGGCGGACAGAACACAGATACGCAGTATTTT,CASSLGGQNTDTQYF
TRBJ1-4,-,-,TRBV2,TGTGCCAGCAGTGAGTGGGGGGTTAATGAAAAACTGTTTTTT,CASSEWGVNEKLFF
TRBJ2-7,-,-,TRBV7-2,TGTGCCAGCAGCTTAGCACAGGGACCCTACGAGCAGTACTTC,CASSLAQGPYEQYF
TRBJ2-6,-,-,TRBV29-1,TGCAGCGTTGACTCTACCTTGTCTGGGGCCAACGTCCTGACTTTC,CSVDSTLSGANVLTF
TRBJ2-2,-,TRBD2,TRBV2,TGTGCCAGCAGGTCGAGGACTAGCTACGGGGAGCTGTTTTTT,CASRSRTSYGELFF
TRBJ1-2,-,TRBD1,TRBV6-5,TGTGCCAGCAGTTACTCTCTGGACAGGGGAGGCTACACCTTC,CASSYSLDRGGYTF
TRBJ2-3,-,TRBD2,TRBV10-3,TGTGCCATCAGGCAACTAGCGGGGGGGCTAGCAGATACGCAGTATTTT,CAIRQLAGGLADTQYF
TRBJ1-2,few,TRBD1,TRBV13,TGTGCCAGCAGCTCAACAGGGGGAGGCGGCTACACCTTC,CASSSTGGGGYTF
TRBJ2-7,-,TRBD1,TRBV10-3,TGTGCCATCAGTGCTAGGGACAGGGAGATGTACGAGCAGTACTTC,CAISARDREMYEQYF
TRBJ1-3,-,-,TRBV28,TGTGCCAGCAGCTACTTCCTCTCTGGAAACACCATATATTTT,CASSYFLSGNTIYF
TRBJ2-3,-,TRBD2,TRBV6-1,TGTGCCAGCAGTGAACCCAGCGGGGCTAGCACAGATACGCAGTATTTT,CASSEPSGASTDTQYF
TRBJ2-1,few,-,TRBV5-1,TGCGCCAGCAGCTTGGTTCCAGACTTTTACAATGAGCAGTTCTTC,CASSLVPDFYNEQFF
TRBJ1-6,-,-,TRBV6-1,TGTGCCAGCAGTGACAAGAGTTATTCACCCCTCCACTTT,CASSDKSYSPLHF
TRBJ2-1,-,-,TRBV7-9,TGTGCCAGCAGCTTAGCGGGGGGGCGGAGGACCTACAATGAGCAGTTCTTC,CASSLAGGRRTYNEQFF
TRBJ1-2,-,-,TRBV10-2,TGCGCCAGCAGTGATCAGGGCCACTATGGCTACACCTTC,CASSDQGHYGYTF
TRBJ2-3,-,TRBD2,TRBV7-3,TGTGCCAGCGCCGGGGGGGCGGGGGTTCGTACAGATACGCAGTATTTT,CASAGGAGVRTDTQYF
TRBJ1-2,-,-,TRBV6-5,TGTGCCAGCAGTTACTCGACTGCTACGGGTGGCTACACCTTC,CASSYSTATGGYTF
TRBJ2-2,-,TRBD2,TRBV12-5,TGTGCTAGTGGTCCACTTACTAGCGGGGGTGCGAACACCGGGGAGCTGTTTTTT,CASGPLTSGGANTGELFF
TRBJ1-4,-,-,TRBV5-1,TGCGCCAGCAGCCCCCTAGACGGGAGAAAAGAAAAACTGTTTTTT,CASSPLDGRKEKLFF
TRBJ1-2,-,-,TRBV10-3,TGTGCCATCGGGGCGGGGGGTTATGGCTACACCTTC,CAIGAGGYGYTF
TRBJ2-1,-,-,TRBV5-4,TGTGCCAGCAGCTCCAGGGGGAGGAATGAGCAGTTCTTC,CASSSRGRNEQFF
TRBJ2-3,few,TRBD2,TRBV27,TGTGCCAGCAGTGGTAGCGGGGGGGCTCGAGATACGCAGTATTTT,CASSGSGGARDTQYF
TRBJ1-3,-,TRBD1,TRBV6-1,TGTGCCAGCAGTGCCACCCTCGGACAGGGCGCTGGAAACACCATATATTTT,CASSATLGQGAGNTIYF
TRBJ1-5,-,-,TRBV5-6,TGTGCCAGCAGCTCGGGGGGGGCGAACAATCAGCCCCAGCATTTT,CASSSGGANNQPQHF
TRBJ1-4,-,TRBD1,TRBV28,TGTGCCAGCAGTCACGCCGGACAGGGAGCTAATGAAAAACTGTTTTTT,CASSHAGQGANEKLFF
TRBJ1-5,once,-,TRBV9,TGTGCCAGCAGCGTAGGGCAGGGTTATGATCAGCCCCAGCATTTT,CASSVGQGYDQPQHF
TRBJ1-5,-,-,TRBV4-1,TGCGCCAGCAGCCAACTAATGCTGGGCCAGCCCCAGCATTTT,CASSQLMLGQPQHF
TRBJ2-3,-,-,TRBV4-2,TGTGCCAGCAGCCAAGATCCTACTAGCACAGATACGCAGTATTTT,CASSQDPTSTDTQYF
TRBJ2-7,-,-,TRBV19,TGTGCCAGTAGTATCGGCGGGACGGGGAGCTCCTACGAGCAGTACTTC,CASSIGGTGSSYEQYF
TRBJ2-5,few,-,TRBV5-4,TGTGCCAGCAGCTCTGGACAGGAGGGGGAGACCCAGTACTTC,CASSSGQEGETQYF
TRBJ2-3,-,TRBD2,TRBV2,TGTGCCAGCAGTGAAGGGACTAGCGGGGGGATAAGCACAGATACGCAGTATTTT,CASSEGTSGGISTDTQYF
TRBJ2-3,few,TRBD2,TRBV11-2,TGTGCCAGCAGGAAAATGACTAGCGGGGCCACAGATACGCAGTATTTT,CASRKMTSGATDTQYF
TRBJ1-1,once,-,TRBV7-2,TGTGCCAGCAGCTTAGGCAGCGGGTGGCGGGACACTGAAGCTTTCTTT,CASSLGSGWRDTEAFF
TRBJ1-2,-,TRBD1,TRBV2,TGTGCCAGCAGCATCGGGACAGGGGTCTATGGCTACACCTTC,CASSIGTGVYGYTF
TRBJ1-1,-,-,TRBV5-1,TGCGCCAGCAGCTTGAGGGGGAACGGTGAAGCTTTCTTT,CASSLRGNGEAFF
TRBJ1-1,once,TRBD1,TRBV5-4,TGTGCCAGCAGCCCGGACAGGGTGAACACTGAAGCTTTCTTT,CASSPDRVNTEAFF
TRBJ2-1,-,-,TRBV29-1,TGCAGCGTCCCTAGGGGGGGGCGGAACGATGAGCAGTTCTTC,CSVPRGGRNDEQFF
TRBJ2-5,-,-,TRBV5-1,TGCGCCAGCAGCTTGGAGGGACAAACGGGACTACTGCAAGAGACCCAGTACTTC,CASSLEGQTGLLQETQYF
TRBJ2-2,-,TRBD1,TRBV7-3,TGTGCCAGCAGCTTCCGGCCAGGGACAGGAGAGGCCGGGGAGCTGTTTTTT,CASSFRPGTGEAGELFF